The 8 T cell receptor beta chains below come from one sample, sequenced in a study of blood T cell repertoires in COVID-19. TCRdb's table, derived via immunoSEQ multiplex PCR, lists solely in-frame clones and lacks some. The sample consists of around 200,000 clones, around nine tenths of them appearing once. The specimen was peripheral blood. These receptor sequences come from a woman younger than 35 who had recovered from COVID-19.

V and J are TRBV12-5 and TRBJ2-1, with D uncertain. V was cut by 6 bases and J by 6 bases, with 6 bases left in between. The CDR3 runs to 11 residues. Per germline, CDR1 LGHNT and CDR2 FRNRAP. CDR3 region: CASGHINEQFF. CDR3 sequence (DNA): TGTGCTAGTGGACACATCAATGAGCAGTTCTTC.

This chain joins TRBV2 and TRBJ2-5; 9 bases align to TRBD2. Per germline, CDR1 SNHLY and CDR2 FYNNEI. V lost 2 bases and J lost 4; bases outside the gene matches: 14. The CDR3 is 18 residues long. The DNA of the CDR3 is TGTGCCAGCAGTGAATCTACCGGGGGGGGGACTAGCAGAGAGACCCAGTACTTC. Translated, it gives CASSESTGGGTSRETQYF.

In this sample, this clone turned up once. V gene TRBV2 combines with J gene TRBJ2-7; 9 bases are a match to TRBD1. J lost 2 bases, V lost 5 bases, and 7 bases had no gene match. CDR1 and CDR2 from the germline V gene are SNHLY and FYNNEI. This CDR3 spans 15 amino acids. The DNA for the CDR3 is TGTGCCAGCAGTAGCTCCGGGACAGGGCCCTACGAGCAGTACGTC. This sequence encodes CASSSSGTGPYEQYV.

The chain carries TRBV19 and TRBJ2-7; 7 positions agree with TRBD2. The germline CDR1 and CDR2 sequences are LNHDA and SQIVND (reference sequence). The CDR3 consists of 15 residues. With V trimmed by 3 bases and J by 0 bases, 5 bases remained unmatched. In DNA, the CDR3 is TGTGCCAGTAGTATTGGGAGGGGAAGCTCCTACGAGCAGTACTTC. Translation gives CASSIGRGSSYEQYF.

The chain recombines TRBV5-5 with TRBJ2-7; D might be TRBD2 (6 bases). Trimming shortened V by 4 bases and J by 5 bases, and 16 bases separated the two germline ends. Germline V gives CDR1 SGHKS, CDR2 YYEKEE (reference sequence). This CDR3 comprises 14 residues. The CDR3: CASSQTTRSDEQYF. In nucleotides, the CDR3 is TGTGCCAGCAGCCAGACGACTAGGTCCGACGAGCAGTACTTC.

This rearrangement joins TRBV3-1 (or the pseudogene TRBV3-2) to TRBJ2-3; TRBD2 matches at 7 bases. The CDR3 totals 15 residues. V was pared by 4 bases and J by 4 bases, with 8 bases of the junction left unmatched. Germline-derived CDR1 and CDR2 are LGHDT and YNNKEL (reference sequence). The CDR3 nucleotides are TGTGCCAGCAGCCTGCGGGAGAGAGTAGCAGATACGCAGTATTTT. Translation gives CASSLRERVADTQYF.

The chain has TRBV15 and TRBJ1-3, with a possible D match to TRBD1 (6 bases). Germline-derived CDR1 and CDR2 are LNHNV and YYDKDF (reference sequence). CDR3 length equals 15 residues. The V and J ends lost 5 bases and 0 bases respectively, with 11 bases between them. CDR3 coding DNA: TGTGCCACCAGCGGAGGGACATTCTCTGGAAACACCATATATTTT. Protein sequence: CATSGGTFSGNTIYF.

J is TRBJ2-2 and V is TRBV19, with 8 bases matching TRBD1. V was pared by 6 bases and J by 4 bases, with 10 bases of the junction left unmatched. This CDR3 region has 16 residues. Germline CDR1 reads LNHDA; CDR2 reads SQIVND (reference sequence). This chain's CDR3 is CASSPIWTGSTGELFF. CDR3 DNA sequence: TGTGCCAGTAGCCCGATTTGGACAGGGTCCACCGGGGAGCTGTTTTTT.